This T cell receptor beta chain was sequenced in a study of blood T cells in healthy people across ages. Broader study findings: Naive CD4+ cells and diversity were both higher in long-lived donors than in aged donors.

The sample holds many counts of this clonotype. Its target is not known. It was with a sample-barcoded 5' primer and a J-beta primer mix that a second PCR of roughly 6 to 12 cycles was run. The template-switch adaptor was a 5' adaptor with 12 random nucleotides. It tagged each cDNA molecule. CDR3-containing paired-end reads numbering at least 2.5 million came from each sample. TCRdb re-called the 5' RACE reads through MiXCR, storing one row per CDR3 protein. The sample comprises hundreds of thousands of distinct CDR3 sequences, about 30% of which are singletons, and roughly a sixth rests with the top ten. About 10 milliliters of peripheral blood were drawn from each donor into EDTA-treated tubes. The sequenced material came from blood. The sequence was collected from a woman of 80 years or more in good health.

CDR3 region: CSVDGPYQETQYF. In DNA, the CDR3 is TGCAGCGTTGACGGGCCGTACCAAGAGACCCAGTACTTC. The chain uses TRBV29-1 and TRBJ2-5; D is uncertain. Germline assignment: CDR1 SQVTM and CDR2 ANQGSEA. This CDR3 has 13 amino acids. V was cut by 3 bases and J by 0 bases, with 8 bases left in between. Combining the CDR3 with reference TRBV29-1 and TRBJ2-5 gives the whole variable domain SAVISQKPSRDICQRGTSLTIQCQVDSQVTMMFWYRQQPGQSLTLIATANQGSEATYESGFVIDKFPISRPNLTFSTLTVSNMSPEDSSIYLCSVDGPYQETQYFGPGTRLLVL.